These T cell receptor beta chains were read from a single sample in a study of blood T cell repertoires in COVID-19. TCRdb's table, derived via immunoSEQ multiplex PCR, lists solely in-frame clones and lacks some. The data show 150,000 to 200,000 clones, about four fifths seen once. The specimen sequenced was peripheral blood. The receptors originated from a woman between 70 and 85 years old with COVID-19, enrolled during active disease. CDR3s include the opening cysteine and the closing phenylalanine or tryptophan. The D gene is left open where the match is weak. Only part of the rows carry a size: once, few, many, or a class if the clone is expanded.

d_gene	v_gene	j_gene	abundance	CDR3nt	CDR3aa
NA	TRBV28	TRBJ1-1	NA	TGTGCCAGCATCTCCCCACGAGGAAGGAACACTGAAGCTTTCTTT	CASISPRGRNTEAFF
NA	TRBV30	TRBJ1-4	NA	TGTGCCTGGAGTGCACGGAGTGGGGAAAAACTGTTTTTT	CAWSARSGEKLFF
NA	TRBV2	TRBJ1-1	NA	TGTGCCAGCAGTGCATCAGGGGCGGAAACTGAAGCTTTCTTT	CASSASGAETEAFF
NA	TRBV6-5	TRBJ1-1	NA	TGTGCCAGCAGTTACTCTATAGGGGCATACACTGAAGCTTTCTTT	CASSYSIGAYTEAFF
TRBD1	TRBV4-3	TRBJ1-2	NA	TGCGCCAGCAGCCACCGGGACAGGGACTATGGCTACACCTTC	CASSHRDRDYGYTF
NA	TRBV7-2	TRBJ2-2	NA	TGTGCCAGCAGCTTAGTGAGCTTCGCGGGGGAGCTGTTTTTT	CASSLVSFAGELFF
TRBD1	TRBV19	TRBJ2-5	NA	TGTGCCAGTAGTATTACAGGGGCTCAAGAGACCCAGTACTTC	CASSITGAQETQYF
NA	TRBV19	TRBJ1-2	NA	TGTGCCAGTAGTATGAGTAACTATGGCTACACCTTC	CASSMSNYGYTF
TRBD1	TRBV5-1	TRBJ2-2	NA	TGCGCCAGCAGTTACGCCGGGACAGGGGCCACCGGGGAGCTGTTTTTT	CASSYAGTGATGELFF
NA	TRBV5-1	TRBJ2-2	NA	TGCGCCAGCAGCCTAGATATAGGGGAGCTGTTTTTT	CASSLDIGELFF
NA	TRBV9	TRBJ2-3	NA	TGTGCCAGCAGCGTAGACTTTGGGGAGCTAGTTACAGATACGCAGTATTTT	CASSVDFGELVTDTQYF
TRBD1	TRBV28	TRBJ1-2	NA	TGTGCCAGCAGAAAGCAACAGGGGGCGCATGGCTACACCTTC	CASRKQQGAHGYTF
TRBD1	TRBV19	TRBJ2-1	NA	TGTGCCAGTACAGAGGACAGGGGGTTCTTAGACAATGAGCAGTTCTTC	CASTEDRGFLDNEQFF
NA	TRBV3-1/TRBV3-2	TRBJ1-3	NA	TGTGCCAGCGCTTTATCGGCTGGAAACACCATATATTTT	CASALSAGNTIYF
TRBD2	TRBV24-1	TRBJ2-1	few	TGTGCCACCAGTGATATTGCGGGAGCGATAACGAATGAGCAGTTCTTC	CATSDIAGAITNEQFF
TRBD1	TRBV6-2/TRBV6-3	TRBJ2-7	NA	TGTGCCAGCAGATACTCCGGGACAGGGGGCCGGGAGGGCCAGGAGTACTTC	CASRYSGTGGREGQEYF
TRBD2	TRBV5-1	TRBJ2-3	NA	TGCGCCAGCAGCTTGCCCCTCGGCGGGAGTGCAGATACGCAGTATTTT	CASSLPLGGSADTQYF
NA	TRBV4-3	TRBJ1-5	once	TGCGCCAGCAGCCAAGGGCAGATGAGCAATCAGCCCCAGCATTTT	CASSQGQMSNQPQHF
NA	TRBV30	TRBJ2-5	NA	TGTGCCTGGAATACCCGGGGGGCTGGGGAGACCCAGTACTTC	CAWNTRGAGETQYF
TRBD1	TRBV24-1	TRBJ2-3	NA	TGTGCCACCAGTGATTGGCAGGGGGCGAATACGCAGTATTTT	CATSDWQGANTQYF
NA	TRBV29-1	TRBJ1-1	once	TGCAGCGTTGTGGAGGGGGGGACTGAAGCTTTCTTT	CSVVEGGTEAFF
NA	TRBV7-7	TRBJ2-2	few	TGTGCCAGCAGCTACAATAGCGGGAACACCGGGGAGCTGTTTTTT	CASSYNSGNTGELFF
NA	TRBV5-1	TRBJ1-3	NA	TGCGCCAGCAGCTTGGCAGGGTATGGAAACACCATATATTTT	CASSLAGYGNTIYF
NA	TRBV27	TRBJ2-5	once	TGTGCCAGCACTATAAAGCAAGAGACCCAGTACTTC	CASTIKQETQYF
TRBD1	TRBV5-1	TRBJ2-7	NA	TGCGCCAGCAGCTTGAAGGGACAGCCTTACGAGCAGTACTTC	CASSLKGQPYEQYF
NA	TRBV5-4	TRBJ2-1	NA	TGTGCCAGCAGCCTACGACAGGACCACAATGAGCAGTTCTTC	CASSLRQDHNEQFF
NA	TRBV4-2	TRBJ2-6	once	TGTGCCAGCAGCCAAGAGGCCCATCAAAGCTCTGGGGCCAACGTCCTGACTTTC	CASSQEAHQSSGANVLTF
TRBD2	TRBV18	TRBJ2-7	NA	TGTGCCAGCTCACCGACTAGCGGAGCTTTCTACGAGCAGTACTTC	CASSPTSGAFYEQYF
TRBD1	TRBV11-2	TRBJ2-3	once	TGTGCCAGCAGCTTACGACAGGGGGCAGCCGGGCGGTGGGCAGATACGCAGTATTTT	CASSLRQGAAGRWADTQYF
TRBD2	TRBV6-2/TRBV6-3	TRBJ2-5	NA	TGTGCCAGCAGCCGAACATTAGCGGGAGGGCAAGAGACCCAGTACTTC	CASSRTLAGGQETQYF
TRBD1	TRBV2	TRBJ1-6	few	TGTGCCACGCGGGGACAGGGTGTATATTCACCCCTCCACTTT	CATRGQGVYSPLHF
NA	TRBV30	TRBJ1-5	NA	TGTGCATCCACGGGAGGGAAGGGCAATCAGCCCCAGCATTTT	CASTGGKGNQPQHF
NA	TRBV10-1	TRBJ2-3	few	TGCGCCAGCAGTGAATATGACTATAATACGCAGTATTTT	CASSEYDYNTQYF